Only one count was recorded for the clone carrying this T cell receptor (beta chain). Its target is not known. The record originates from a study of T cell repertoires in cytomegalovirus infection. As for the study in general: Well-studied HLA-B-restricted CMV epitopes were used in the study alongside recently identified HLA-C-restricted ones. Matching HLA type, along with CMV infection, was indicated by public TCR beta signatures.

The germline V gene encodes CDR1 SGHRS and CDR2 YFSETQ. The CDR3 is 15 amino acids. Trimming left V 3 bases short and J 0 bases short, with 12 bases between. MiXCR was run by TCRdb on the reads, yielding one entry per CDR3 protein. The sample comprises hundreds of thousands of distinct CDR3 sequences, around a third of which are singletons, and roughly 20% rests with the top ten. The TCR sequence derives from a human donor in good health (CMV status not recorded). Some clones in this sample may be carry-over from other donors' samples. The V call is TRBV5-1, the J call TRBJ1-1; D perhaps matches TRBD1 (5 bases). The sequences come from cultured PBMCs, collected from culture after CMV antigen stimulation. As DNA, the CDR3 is TGCGCCAGCAGCTCGGGGCCGGGAATGAACACTGAAGCTTTCTTT. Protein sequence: CASSSGPGMNTEAFF.